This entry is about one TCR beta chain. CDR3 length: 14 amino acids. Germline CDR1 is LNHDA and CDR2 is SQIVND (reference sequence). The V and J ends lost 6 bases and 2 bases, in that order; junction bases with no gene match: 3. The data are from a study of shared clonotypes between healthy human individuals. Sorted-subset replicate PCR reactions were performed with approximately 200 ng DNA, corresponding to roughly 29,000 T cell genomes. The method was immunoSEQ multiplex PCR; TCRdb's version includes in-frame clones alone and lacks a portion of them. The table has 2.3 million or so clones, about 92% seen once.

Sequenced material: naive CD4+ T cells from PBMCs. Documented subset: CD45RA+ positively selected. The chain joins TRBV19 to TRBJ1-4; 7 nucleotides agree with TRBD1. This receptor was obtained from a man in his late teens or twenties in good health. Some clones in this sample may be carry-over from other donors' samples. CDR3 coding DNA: TGTGCCAGTAGCCTGACAGGGACTAATGAAAAACTGTTTTTT. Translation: CASSLTGTNEKLFF.